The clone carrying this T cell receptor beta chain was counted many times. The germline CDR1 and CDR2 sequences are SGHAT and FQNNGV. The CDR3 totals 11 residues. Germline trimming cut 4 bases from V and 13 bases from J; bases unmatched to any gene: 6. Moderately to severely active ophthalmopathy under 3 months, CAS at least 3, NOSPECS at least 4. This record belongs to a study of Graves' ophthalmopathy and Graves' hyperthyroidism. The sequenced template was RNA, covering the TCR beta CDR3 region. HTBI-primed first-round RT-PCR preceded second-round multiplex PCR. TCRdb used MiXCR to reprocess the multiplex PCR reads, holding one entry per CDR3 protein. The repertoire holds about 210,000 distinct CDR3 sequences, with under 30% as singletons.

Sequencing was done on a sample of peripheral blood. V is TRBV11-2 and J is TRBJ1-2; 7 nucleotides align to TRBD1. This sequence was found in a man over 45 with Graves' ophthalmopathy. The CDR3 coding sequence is TGTGCCAGCAGCTCTAGGACAGGCAGCACCTTC. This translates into CASSSRTGSTF.